This T cell receptor (beta chain) originates from a study of beta chain features in type 1 diabetes. Germline V lookup: CDR1 MNHEY, CDR2 SMNVEV (reference sequence). The CDR3 runs 14 residues. V was pared by 0 bases and J by 4 bases, with 9 bases between. Expressed TCRB transcripts were sequenced after all isolated RNA was converted to cDNA. The method was immunoSEQ multiplex PCR; TCRdb's version includes in-frame clones alone and lacks a portion of them. The sample records more than 300,000 clones, around 9% being singletons. Concerning this clone itself: Its target is not known.

General study points: Insertions at VDJ junctions were less frequent in type 1 diabetes patients. These patients also deleted more nucleotides at the same junctions. Type 1 diabetes patients had TCRB CDR3s that were shorter (moderately but significantly so) in all four CD4+ subsets. Naive, central memory and regulatory TCRB repertoires appeared more similar among patients than healthy donors.

The sequence was collected from a man under 40 with type 1 diabetes. The sample comprised central memory CD4+ T cells from blood. The rearrangement joins TRBV27 to TRBJ1-2; no clear D gene. DNA of the CDR3: TGTGCCAGCAGTTTATCACGGAAAGTCTATGGCTACACCTTC. Protein sequence: CASSLSRKVYGYTF.